Listed below are T cell receptor beta chains from one sample, sequenced in a study of blood T cell repertoires in COVID-19. The assay was immunoSEQ multiplex PCR, and TCRdb's table has in-frame clones only and misses some. The data contain about 330,000 clones, roughly 90% of them singletons. The sequenced sample was peripheral blood. All receptors come from a woman aged 50 to 65 with active or convalescent COVID-19. CDR3s include the opening cysteine and the closing phenylalanine or tryptophan. A D gene is named only where the DNA matches it firmly. Some rows have no size entry. The others give once, few or many, or a class for an expanded clone.

abundance	v_gene	d_gene	j_gene	CDR3aa	CDR3nt
NA	TRBV28	TRBD2	TRBJ2-1	CASSSPAGASYNEQFF	TGTGCCAGCAGTTCCCCAGCGGGAGCGTCCTACAATGAGCAGTTCTTC
NA	TRBV4-1	NA	TRBJ2-2	CASSQQDLLNTGELFF	TGCGCCAGCAGCCAACAGGACTTACTTAACACCGGGGAGCTGTTTTTT
NA	TRBV9	NA	TRBJ2-5	CASSVASGVGETQYF	TGTGCCAGCAGCGTAGCGTCGGGAGTAGGGGAGACCCAGTACTTC
once	TRBV10-3	NA	TRBJ1-6	CAIKQGQDNSPLHF	TGTGCCATCAAGCAGGGGCAAGATAATTCACCCCTCCACTTT
NA	TRBV12-3/TRBV12-4	TRBD1	TRBJ1-2	CASSVDRGNGYTF	TGTGCCAGCAGTGTCGACAGGGGGAATGGCTACACCTTC
NA	TRBV5-5	TRBD1	TRBJ1-2	CASSREGQGGNGYTF	TGTGCCAGCAGTCGTGAAGGACAGGGGGGGAATGGCTACACCTTC
NA	TRBV28	TRBD1	TRBJ2-7	CASSPTTGGGMGNSYEQYF	TGTGCCAGCAGTCCTACGACAGGGGGCGGGATGGGTAACTCCTACGAGCAGTACTTC
NA	TRBV12-3/TRBV12-4	NA	TRBJ1-1	CASSLTANTEAFF	TGTGCCAGCAGTTTAACAGCGAACACTGAAGCTTTCTTT
few	TRBV27	NA	TRBJ1-1	CASSLFARAPWLNTEAFF	TGTGCCAGCAGTTTATTCGCCAGGGCGCCCTGGCTGAACACTGAAGCTTTCTTT
NA	TRBV2	TRBD2	TRBJ2-5	CASSAILAGGQETQYF	TGTGCCAGCAGTGCAATCCTAGCGGGGGGCCAAGAGACCCAGTACTTC
once	TRBV9	NA	TRBJ2-5	CASSVGGDAETQYF	TGTGCCAGCAGCGTCGGCGGGGACGCGGAGACCCAGTACTTC
NA	TRBV18	TRBD1	TRBJ1-5	CASSPGTGVNQPQHF	TGTGCCAGCTCACCCGGGACAGGGGTCAATCAGCCCCAGCATTTT
few	TRBV24-1	TRBD1	TRBJ1-1	CATSDSRQGNTEAFF	TGTGCCACCAGTGATTCGAGACAGGGGAACACTGAAGCTTTCTTT
NA	TRBV19	TRBD2	TRBJ2-3	CASSKLAGVGTDTQYF	TGTGCCAGTAGTAAACTAGCGGGAGTGGGCACAGATACGCAGTATTTT
NA	TRBV4-2	NA	TRBJ2-1	CASSQDRDLYNEQFF	TGTGCCAGCAGCCAAGATCGGGACTTATACAATGAGCAGTTCTTC
few	TRBV6-2/TRBV6-3	TRBD1	TRBJ1-2	CASSSTGPSRGYGYTF	TGTGCCAGCAGTTCGACAGGGCCATCTCGGGGCTATGGCTACACCTTC
NA	TRBV5-1	NA	TRBJ1-1	CASSLPLLGGGATEAFF	TGCGCCAGCAGCCTCCCGCTCTTAGGCGGAGGGGCCACTGAAGCTTTCTTT
NA	TRBV6-6	TRBD1	TRBJ1-3	CASSPGGTIYF	TGTGCCAGCAGCCCAGGGGGCACCATATATTTT
NA	TRBV6-2/TRBV6-3	TRBD2	TRBJ2-1	CASSSLAGGNEQFF	TGTGCCAGCAGCTCACTAGCGGGAGGGAATGAGCAGTTCTTC
NA	TRBV5-4	TRBD2	TRBJ2-7	CASSYWTSGVSYEQYF	TGTGCCAGCAGCTACTGGACTAGCGGTGTATCCTACGAGCAGTACTTC
NA	TRBV6-5	TRBD1	TRBJ1-5	CASSLGQRQPQHF	TGTGCCAGCAGCCTGGGACAGCGACAGCCCCAGCATTTT
NA	TRBV30	NA	TRBJ2-3	CAWGAPSTDTQYF	TGTGCCTGGGGGGCCCCTAGCACAGATACGCAGTATTTT
NA	TRBV3-1/TRBV3-2	NA	TRBJ1-1	CASSPGGYTEAFF	TGTGCCAGCAGCCCCGGGGGATATACTGAAGCTTTCTTT
NA	TRBV11-2	NA	TRBJ1-3	CASSLAVRNTIYF	TGTGCCAGCAGCTTAGCGGTCCGAAACACCATATATTTT
NA	TRBV27	TRBD2	TRBJ2-2	CASSSLAGTGELFF	TGTGCCAGCAGTTCACTAGCGGGGACCGGGGAGCTGTTTTTT
NA	TRBV4-3	NA	TRBJ2-3	CASSQDRLASRQYF	TGCGCCAGCAGCCAAGATCGGCTAGCCTCTCGTCAGTATTTT
NA	TRBV4-1	NA	TRBJ2-7	CASSLSFRYEQYF	TGCGCCAGCAGCCTTAGCTTCCGCTACGAGCAGTACTTC